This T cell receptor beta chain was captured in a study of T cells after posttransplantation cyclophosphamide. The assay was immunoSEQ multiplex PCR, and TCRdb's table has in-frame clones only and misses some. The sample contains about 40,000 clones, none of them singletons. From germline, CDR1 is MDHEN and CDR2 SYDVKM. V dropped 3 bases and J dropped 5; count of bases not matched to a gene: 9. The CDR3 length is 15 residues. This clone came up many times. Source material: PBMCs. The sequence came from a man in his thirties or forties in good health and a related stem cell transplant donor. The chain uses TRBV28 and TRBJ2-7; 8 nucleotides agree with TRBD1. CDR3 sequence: CASSLMTGASHEQYF. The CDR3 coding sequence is TGTGCCAGCAGTTTGATGACAGGGGCTAGTCACGAGCAGTACTTC.